Listed here are 32 T cell receptor beta chains from one sample, sequenced in a study of Tregs in tolerant kidney transplant recipients. The data were produced by immunoSEQ multiplex PCR, yet TCRdb's version contains in-frame clones alone and is incomplete. Here the sample table reports fewer than 55,000 clones. Sample: CD4+ T cells from blood, taken before the transplant. The source of these receptors is a human donor who received a combined kidney and bone marrow transplant.

Concerning this clone itself: The read gets to within 3 residues of the CDR3 end, and the germline J gene fills in the rest. This chain joins TRBV18 and TRBJ2-3; 8 nucleotides match TRBD1. The CDR3 has 17 residues. Per the germline V gene, CDR1 is KGHSH and CDR2 is LQKENI. V was clipped by 0 bases and J by 0 bases; unmatched bases: 5. The CDR3 protein is CASSPPTGGSSTDTQYF. Incomplete CDR3 DNA: TGTGCCAGCTCACCACCCACAGGGGGTTCTAGCACAGATACG.

In the case of this clone: The CDR3 extends 3 residues past the end of the read, so its final part is completed from the germline J gene. The rearrangement joins TRBV18 to TRBJ2-4; no firm D call. Germline assignment: CDR1 KGHSH and CDR2 LQKENI. CDR3 size: 17 residues. Deletions cut 2 bases from V and 0 bases from J, with 14 bases between. The sequenced part of the CDR3 DNA is TGTGCCAGCTCACCAATATCAGGTTACCTAGCCAAAAACATT. The encoded protein is CASSPISGYLAKNI. The entire CDR3 protein is CASSPISGYLAKNIQYF.

Turning to this clone: The read ends 3 residues early relative to the CDR3; the germline J gene fills the gap. V is TRBV7-2 and J is TRBJ1-1; a weak D match, TRBD1 (5 bases). Per the germline V gene, CDR1 is SGHTA and CDR2 is FQGNSA. The CDR3 has 15 amino acids. V lost 2 bases, J lost 1 base, and 11 bases lay in between. CDR3 sequence reads: CASSLLGLGNTEAFF. The CDR3 bases that were read are TGTGCCAGCAGCTTACTGGGGCTTGGGAACACTGAA.

The CDR3 bases that were read are TGTGCCAGCAGCGTTCCGGGACTAGTATCCTACGAG. It translates to CASSVPGLVSYE. The full-length CDR3 reads as CASSVPGLVSYEQYF. The rearrangement joins TRBV6-2 or TRBV6-3 to TRBJ2-7; 8 bases map to TRBD2. The read ends 3 residues early relative to the CDR3; the germline J gene fills the gap. CDR1 and CDR2 (germline): MNHEY, SVGEGT. V lost 6 bases and J lost 1; bases outside the gene matches: 8. The CDR3 has 15 amino acids.

Points on this clone: The DNA ends 3 residues before the CDR3 does, and the rest of the CDR3 is filled in from the germline J gene. This chain joins TRBV5-1 and TRBJ2-5; 9 bases map to TRBD1. V shed 1 base, J shed 5 bases, and the junction held 6 bases outside the gene matches. The germline V gene encodes CDR1 SGHRS and CDR2 YFSETQ. The CDR3 covers 15 residues. The part of the CDR3 DNA that was read is TGCGCCAGCAGCTTGAGGACAGGGGAGGAGGAGACC. It is translated as CASSLRTGEEET. The entire CDR3 is CASSLRTGEEETQYF. The whole variable domain, remainder taken from reference TRBV5-1 and TRBJ2-5, is KAGVTQTPRYLIKTRGQQVTLSCSPISGHRSVSWYQQTPGQGLQFLFEYFSETQRNKGNFPGRFSGRQFSNSRSEMNVSTLELGDSALYLCASSLRTGEEETQYFGPGTRLLVL.

Details on this clone: The read is 3 residues too short to cover the CDR3 end, so that end is filled in from the germline J gene. J is TRBJ1-3 and V is TRBV20-1; 8 bases are shared with TRBD1. Looked up from germline, CDR1 is DFQATT and CDR2 is SNEGSKA (reference sequence). J lost 2 bases, V lost 6 bases, and 3 bases had no gene match. The CDR3 totals 13 residues. The CDR3 DNA, read in part, is TGCAGTGCCCTACAGGGGGCTGGAAACACC. Translated, it gives CSALQGAGNT. The full CDR3 protein reads CSALQGAGNTIYF.

On this clone: The sequenced fragment ends 3 residues before the CDR3 boundary, so the rest is inferred from the germline J gene. The chain has TRBV2 and TRBJ2-2; D ambiguous. Germline CDR1 reads SNHLY; CDR2 reads FYNNEI. This CDR3 is 13 amino acids long. V lost 7 bases, J lost 6 bases, and 12 bases lay in between. The DNA read from the CDR3 is TGTGCCAGCATTGTACTGCCCTCCGGGGAG. As protein: CASIVLPSGE. The entire CDR3 protein is CASIVLPSGELFF.

In the case of this clone: Read coverage stops 3 residues before the CDR3 terminus; the germline J gene supplies the remainder. This chain joins TRBV10-3 and TRBJ1-2, with D tentatively TRBD1 (5 bases). The V end was cut by 4 bases, the J end by 4 bases, with 19 bases between. The length of the CDR3 is 16 residues. Germline values: CDR1 ENHRY, CDR2 SYGVKD. The chain's CDR3 is CAISGSGGPTSYGYTF. Incomplete CDR3 DNA: TGTGCCATCAGTGGGAGCGGGGGACCGACGTCCTATGGC.

With respect to this clone: From the germline J gene comes the end of the CDR3, since the read stops 3 residues before it. The chain has TRBV11-2 and TRBJ1-3, with D possibly being TRBD1 (6 bases). This CDR3 is 14 amino acids long. CDR1 is SGHAT and CDR2 is FQNNGV in the germline V gene. V was pared by 1 base and J by 2 bases, with 6 bases between. The CDR3 spells CASSLGTAGNTIYF. The CDR3 bases that were read are TGTGCCAGCAGCTTAGGGACAGCTGGAAACACC.

With respect to this clone: The CDR3 end falls 3 residues outside the read, so it is completed with the germline J gene. This sequence joins TRBV6-2 or TRBV6-3 and TRBJ1-2; D gene uncertain. Germline CDR1 reads MNHEY; CDR2 reads SVGEGT. V lost 2 bases to trimming and J lost 0 bases, with 4 bases between them. The CDR3 is 13 residues long. The CDR3 sequence: CASSYTANYGYTF. CDR3 bases read: TGTGCCAGCAGTTACACAGCTAACTATGGC.

Details on this clone: The read finishes 3 residues shy of the CDR3 end, and the germline J gene is used to complete it. The chain uses TRBV3-1 (or the pseudogene TRBV3-2) and TRBJ2-6; a possible D gene is TRBD1 (6 bases). The CDR3 runs 16 residues. The ends were cut back, 0 bases at V and 1 base at J, with 7 bases in the middle. The germline CDR1 and CDR2 sequences are LGHDT and YNNKEL (reference sequence). The CDR3 loop reads CASSQEGASGANVLTF. The CDR3 DNA, read in part, is TGTGCCAGCAGCCAAGAGGGGGCATCTGGGGCCAACGTC.

Turning to this clone: The read ends 3 residues before the CDR3 terminus; that terminus is restored from the germline J gene. The chain has TRBV7-9 and TRBJ2-7, with a possible D match to TRBD1 (6 bases). CDR1 is SEHNR, CDR2 FQNEAQ, per germline (reference sequence). The CDR3 totals 15 residues. V lost 3 bases and J lost 5, with 17 bases in between. CDR3 region: CASSLTGGRVNEQYF. The CDR3 bases that were read are TGTGCCAGCAGCTTGACAGGCGGCCGCGTAAACGAG.

About this clone itself: The read ends 3 residues early relative to the CDR3; the germline J gene fills the gap. V gene TRBV19 combines with J gene TRBJ1-4, with 7 bases matching TRBD1. After removal of 7 bases from V and 3 bases from J, the junction contained 8 bases not matched to a gene. The CDR3 runs to 15 residues. Germline-derived CDR1 and CDR2 are LNHDA and SQIVND (reference sequence). Partial CDR3 DNA: TGTGCCAGTACCCCCACAGGGGCCCCTAATGAAAAA. This codes for CASTPTGAPNEK. The CDR3 in full is CASTPTGAPNEKLFF.

About this clone: The CDR3 is cut off 3 residues early in the read; its end comes from the germline J gene. This chain joins TRBV5-1 and TRBJ2-5, with D tentatively TRBD1 (6 bases). Germline V gene data show CDR1 as SGHRS and CDR2 as YFSETQ. The CDR3 covers 13 residues. Trimming left V 4 bases short and J 2 bases short, with 9 bases between. The CDR3 is CASSPGQQETQYF. CDR3 DNA, as far as it was read: TGCGCCAGCAGCCCGGGACAACAAGAGACC.

Concerning this clone itself: The read halts 3 residues ahead of the CDR3 end, with the missing end drawn from the germline J gene. The chain is built from TRBV20-1 and TRBJ1-1; unclear D gene. Trimming removed 5 bases from V and 3 bases from J, with 22 bases in between. The length of the CDR3 is 16 residues. Germline CDR1 reads DFQATT; CDR2 reads SNEGSKA (reference sequence). Incomplete CDR3 DNA: TGCAGTGCTTCTCCGGGAGGACTTAGGAAGGACACTGAA. Translating gives CSASPGGLRKDTE. Given in full, the CDR3 is CSASPGGLRKDTEAFF.

For this clone: The sequence runs out 3 residues before the end of the CDR3; the remainder is reconstructed from the germline J gene. This chain connects TRBV20-1 to TRBJ2-3, with 11 positions matching TRBD2. Per germline, CDR1 DFQATT and CDR2 SNEGSKA (reference sequence). Trimming removed 0 bases from V and 2 bases from J; junction bases left unmatched: 4. The CDR3 has 16 amino acids. Here the CDR3 reads CSARDLTSGITDTQYF. The DNA read from the CDR3 is TGCAGTGCTAGAGATCTGACTAGCGGGATCACAGATACG.

About this clone: From the germline J gene comes the end of the CDR3, since the read stops 3 residues before it. This chain joins TRBV6-1 and TRBJ1-4, with D perhaps TRBD1 (6 bases). Trimming stripped 0 bases from V and 8 bases from J, with 13 bases between. The CDR3 totals 15 residues. Germline values: CDR1 MNHNS, CDR2 SASEGT. The CDR3 DNA, read in part, is TGTGCCAGCAGTGAAGCGCTTCAGGGGAGGGAAAAA. This encodes CASSEALQGREK. The entire CDR3 sequence reads CASSEALQGREKLFF.

Details on this clone: The sequence runs out 3 residues before the end of the CDR3; the remainder is reconstructed from the germline J gene. The chain uses TRBV7-9 and TRBJ2-7; 9 bases align to TRBD1. CDR1 and CDR2 (germline): SEHNR, FQNEAQ (reference sequence). The CDR3 sequence is 15 residues long. Losses at the gene ends were 4 bases for V and 5 bases for J; bases not matched to a gene: 9. The CDR3 spells CASSSAQGAGHEQYF. The covered CDR3 bases are TGTGCCAGCAGCTCGGCACAGGGGGCGGGCCACGAG.

As regards this clone: From the germline J gene comes the end of the CDR3, since the read stops 3 residues before it. The chain links TRBV2 to TRBJ1-5; tentatively, D is TRBD1 (6 bases). With 2 bases removed from V and 6 bases from J, the gap between germline ends came to 14 bases. Per germline, CDR1 SNHLY and CDR2 FYNNEI. The CDR3 sequence is 15 residues long. Here the CDR3 reads CASSELVGAGQPQHF. Incomplete CDR3 DNA: TGTGCCAGCAGTGAATTGGTGGGGGCAGGTCAGCCC.

Of note for this clone: The CDR3 goes on 3 residues after the read ends, and that part is filled in from the germline J gene. The chain employs TRBV2 and TRBJ1-1, with D maybe TRBD1 (5 bases). The germline V and J ends were trimmed by 2 bases and 0 bases, with 16 bases remaining between them. Germline loops: CDR1 SNHLY, CDR2 FYNNEI. This CDR3 comprises 17 residues. CDR3 bases read: TGTGCCAGCAGTGAATTTTGGGGCCTTGGGGTGAACACTGAA. This codes for CASSEFWGLGVNTE. Given in full, the CDR3 is CASSEFWGLGVNTEAFF.

Comments on this clone: The CDR3 goes on 3 residues after the read ends, and that part is filled in from the germline J gene. V gene TRBV11-2 combines with J gene TRBJ1-4, with 9 positions matching TRBD1. CDR1 is SGHAT and CDR2 is FQNNGV in the germline V gene. The CDR3 has 11 amino acids. The DNA read from the CDR3 is TGTGCCAGCAGCACGGGACAGGGA. This sequence encodes CASSTGQG. The CDR3 as a whole reads CASSTGQGLFF.

Concerning this clone: The CDR3 goes on 3 residues after the read ends, and that part is filled in from the germline J gene. This chain connects TRBV30 to TRBJ1-4; D may be TRBD1 (5 bases). Deletions cut 0 bases from V and 7 bases from J, with 12 bases between. CDR1 is GTSNPN and CDR2 is SVGIG in the germline V gene (reference sequence). The CDR3 extends over 14 amino acids. The CDR3 spells CAWSVGPTFEKLFF. The CDR3 DNA, read in part, is TGTGCCTGGAGTGTGGGGCCAACTTTTGAAAAA.

Notes on this clone: The read is 3 residues too short to cover the CDR3 end, so that end is filled in from the germline J gene. This sequence joins TRBV13 and TRBJ2-3; D is uncertain. The CDR3 length is 14 residues. Trimming cost V 3 bases and J 1 base, with 8 bases left between them. From germline, CDR1 is PRHDT and CDR2 FYEKMQ (reference sequence). CDR3 residues: CASSFGTGTDTQYF. The CDR3 DNA, read in part, is TGTGCCAGCAGCTTTGGTACGGGCACAGATACG. Filled out from reference TRBV13 and TRBJ2-3, the complete variable domain reads AAGVIQSPRHLIKEKRETATLKCYPIPRHDTVYWYQQGPGQDPQFLISFYEKMQSDKGSIPDRFSAQQFSDYHSELNMSSLELGDSALYFCASSFGTGTDTQYFGPGTRLTVL.

Concerning this clone: The CDR3 end is not reached by the read, which stops 3 residues before it; the germline J gene fills it in. V usage is TRBV30 and J usage is TRBJ1-4; no reliable D call. V dropped 4 bases and J dropped 8 bases, with 11 bases sitting between them. The CDR3 has 12 residues. Germline V gene data show CDR1 as GTSNPN and CDR2 as SVGIG (reference sequence). The covered CDR3 bases are TGTGCCTGGAATATCCGGGGAGAAAAA. Protein sequence: CAWNIRGEK. The whole CDR3 protein is CAWNIRGEKLFF.

Comments on this clone: The read falls 3 residues short of the CDR3 end, and the missing part is taken from the germline J gene. The V and J genes are TRBV7-2 and TRBJ1-5, with a possible D match to TRBD1 (6 bases). The CDR3 is 14 amino acids. V was trimmed by 3 bases and J by 1 base, leaving 7 bases between them. Germline V CDR1 and CDR2: SGHTA, FQGNSA. The covered CDR3 bases are TGTGCCAGCAGCTTCAGGGGAAGCAATCAGCCC. Protein: CASSFRGSNQP. The full-length CDR3 reads as CASSFRGSNQPQHF. The full variable domain, with the rest looked up from reference TRBV7-2 and TRBJ1-5, is GAGVSQSPSNKVTEKGKDVELRCDPISGHTALYWYRQSLGQGLEFLIYFQGNSAPDKSGLPSDRFSAERTGGSVSTLTIQRTQQEDSAVYLCASSFRGSNQPQHFGDGTRLSIL.

In the case of this clone: The sequenced fragment ends 3 residues before the CDR3 boundary, so the rest is inferred from the germline J gene. V and J are TRBV5-1 and TRBJ2-3, with 11 nucleotides matching TRBD2. Germline V CDR1 and CDR2: SGHRS, YFSETQ. V trimming: 2 bases; J trimming: 6 bases; junction bases outside the gene matches: 2. The CDR3 has 14 residues. The CDR3 here is CASSFGLAGDTQYF. The CDR3 bases that were read are TGCGCCAGCAGCTTTGGACTAGCGGGCGATACG.

Turning to this clone: The sequenced fragment ends 3 residues before the CDR3 boundary, so the rest is inferred from the germline J gene. The V and J genes are TRBV10-2 and TRBJ2-6; 7 bases align to TRBD1. V lost 7 bases to trimming and J lost 0 bases; unmatched junction nucleotides: 12. Per the germline V gene, CDR1 is WSHSY and CDR2 is SAAADI. The CDR3 is made up of 18 amino acids. CDR3 DNA, as far as it was read: TGCGCCAGCAATGATCCGGGACAGAGAAGCTCTGGGGCCAACGTC. Translating it yields CASNDPGQRSSGANV. The CDR3 in full is CASNDPGQRSSGANVLTF.

CDR3 residues: CASSLDGSLTVLTF. The CDR3 bases that were read are TGTGCCAGCAGCTTAGACGGTTCCCTCACCGTC. V usage is TRBV7-2 and J usage is TRBJ2-6, with D uncertain. From the germline J gene comes the end of the CDR3, since the read stops 3 residues before it. Trimming took off 1 base at V and 12 bases at J, with 13 bases between the two ends. From germline, CDR1 is SGHTA and CDR2 FQGNSA. CDR3 length: 14 residues.

Concerning this clone: Coverage ceases 3 residues before the CDR3 finishes, and the germline J gene fills in the end. This chain links TRBV2 with TRBJ2-2; D remains unclear. CDR3 length equals 13 residues. Deletions cut 8 bases from V and 3 bases from J, with 10 bases between. Germline CDR1 is SNHLY and CDR2 is FYNNEI. The covered CDR3 bases are TGTGCCAGCCGAGCTCACTACACCGGGGAG. This encodes CASRAHYTGE. From start to end, the CDR3 is CASRAHYTGELFF.

As regards this clone: The read comes to an end 3 residues before the CDR3 does, leaving the germline J gene to fill in the end. V and J are TRBV20-1 and TRBJ1-2, with D possibly TRBD1 on 6 matching bases. CDR1 DFQATT and CDR2 SNEGSKA come from the germline V gene (reference sequence). V was trimmed by 6 bases and J by 7 bases, leaving 18 bases between them. CDR3 size: 13 residues. Incomplete CDR3 DNA: TGCAGTGCCCCCCTTTTGGGGGCCTCTGGC. This gives the protein CSAPLLGASG. The full CDR3 reads CSAPLLGASGYTF.

As to this clone: Read coverage stops 3 residues before the CDR3 terminus; the germline J gene supplies the remainder. V is TRBV19 and J is TRBJ1-2, with D possibly TRBD1 on 6 matching bases. V was pared by 3 bases and J by 3 bases, with 17 bases between. The germline V gene has CDR1 LNHDA and CDR2 SQIVND (reference sequence). The CDR3 runs 16 residues. Incomplete CDR3 DNA: TGTGCCAGTAGTATTCCGCCAGGGGCTGGGCACTATGGC. This gives the protein CASSIPPGAGHYG. The full CDR3 protein is CASSIPPGAGHYGYTF.

Regarding this clone: With the read ending 3 residues before the CDR3 end, the germline J gene is used to fill in that end. The V and J genes are TRBV30 and TRBJ1-2; D remains ambiguous. Trimming removed 3 bases from V and 5 bases from J, with 10 bases in between. Germline lookup yields CDR1 GTSNPN and CDR2 SVGIG (reference sequence). The CDR3 has 12 residues. The covered CDR3 bases are TGTGCCTGGAGGCGGGTGGGATATGGC. It translates to CAWRRVGYG. The CDR3 reads in full as CAWRRVGYGYTF.